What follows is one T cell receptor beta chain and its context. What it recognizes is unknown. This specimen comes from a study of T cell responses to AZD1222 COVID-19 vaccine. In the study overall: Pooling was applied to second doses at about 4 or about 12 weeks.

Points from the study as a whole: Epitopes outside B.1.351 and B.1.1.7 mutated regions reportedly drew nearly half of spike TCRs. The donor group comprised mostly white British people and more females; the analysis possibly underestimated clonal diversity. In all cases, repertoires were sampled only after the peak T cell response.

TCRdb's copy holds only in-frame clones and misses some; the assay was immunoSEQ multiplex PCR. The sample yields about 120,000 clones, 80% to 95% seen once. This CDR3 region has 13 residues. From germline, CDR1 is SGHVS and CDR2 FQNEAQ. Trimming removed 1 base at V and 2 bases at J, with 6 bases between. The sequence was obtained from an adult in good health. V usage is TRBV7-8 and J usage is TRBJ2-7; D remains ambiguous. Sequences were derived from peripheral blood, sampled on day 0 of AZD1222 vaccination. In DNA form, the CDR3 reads TGTGCCAGCAGCTTAGGCAGAACCTACGAGCAGTACTTC. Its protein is CASSLGRTYEQYF.